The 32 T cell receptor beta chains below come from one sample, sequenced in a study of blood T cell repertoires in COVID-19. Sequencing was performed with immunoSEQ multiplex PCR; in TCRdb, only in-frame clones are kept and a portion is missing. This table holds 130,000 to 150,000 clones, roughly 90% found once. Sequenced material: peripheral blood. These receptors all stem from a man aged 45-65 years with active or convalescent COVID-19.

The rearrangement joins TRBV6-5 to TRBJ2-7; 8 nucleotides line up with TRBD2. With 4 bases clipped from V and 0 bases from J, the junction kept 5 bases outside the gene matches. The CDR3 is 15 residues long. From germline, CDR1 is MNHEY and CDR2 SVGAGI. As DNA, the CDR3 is TGTGCCAGCAGTTTGACTAGCGACAGCTCCTACGAGCAGTACTTC. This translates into CASSLTSDSSYEQYF.

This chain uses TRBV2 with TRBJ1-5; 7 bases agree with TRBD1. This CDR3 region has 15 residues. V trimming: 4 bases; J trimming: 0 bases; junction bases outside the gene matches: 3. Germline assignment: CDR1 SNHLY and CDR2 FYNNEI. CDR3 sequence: CASSGNRGSNQPQHF. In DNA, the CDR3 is TGTGCCAGCAGTGGAAACAGGGGTAGCAATCAGCCCCAGCATTTT.

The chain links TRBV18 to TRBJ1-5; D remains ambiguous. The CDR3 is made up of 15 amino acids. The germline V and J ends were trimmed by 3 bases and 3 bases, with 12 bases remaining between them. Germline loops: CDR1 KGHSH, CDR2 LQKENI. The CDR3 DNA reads TGTGCCAGCTCACCTAGAACGGGAGTCAATCAGCCCCAGCATTTT. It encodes CASSPRTGVNQPQHF.

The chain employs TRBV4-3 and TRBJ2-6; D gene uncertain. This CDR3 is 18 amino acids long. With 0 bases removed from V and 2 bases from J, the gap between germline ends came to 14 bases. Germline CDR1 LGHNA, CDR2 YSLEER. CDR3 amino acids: CASSQDLAVPTGANVLTF. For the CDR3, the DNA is TGCGCCAGCAGCCAAGATTTGGCCGTGCCCACTGGGGCCAACGTCCTGACTTTC.

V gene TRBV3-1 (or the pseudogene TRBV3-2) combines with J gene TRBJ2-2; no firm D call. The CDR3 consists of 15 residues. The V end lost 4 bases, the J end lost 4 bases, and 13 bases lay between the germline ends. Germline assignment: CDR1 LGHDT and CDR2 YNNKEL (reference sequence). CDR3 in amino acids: CASSPQRLTTGELFF. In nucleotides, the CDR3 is TGTGCCAGCAGCCCTCAGCGCCTTACCACCGGGGAGCTGTTTTTT.

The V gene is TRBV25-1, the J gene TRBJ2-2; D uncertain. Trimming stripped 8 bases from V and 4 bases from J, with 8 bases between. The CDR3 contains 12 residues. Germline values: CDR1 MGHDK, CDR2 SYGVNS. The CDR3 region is CASSEFTGELFF. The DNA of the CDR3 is TGTGCCAGCTCCGAGTTCACCGGGGAGCTGTTTTTT. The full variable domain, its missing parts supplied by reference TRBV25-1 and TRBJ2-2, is EADIYQTPRYLVIGTGKKITLECSQTMGHDKMYWYQQDPGMELHLIHYSYGVNSTEKGDLSSESTVSRIRTEHFPLTLESARPSHTSQYLCASSEFTGELFFGEGSRLTVL.

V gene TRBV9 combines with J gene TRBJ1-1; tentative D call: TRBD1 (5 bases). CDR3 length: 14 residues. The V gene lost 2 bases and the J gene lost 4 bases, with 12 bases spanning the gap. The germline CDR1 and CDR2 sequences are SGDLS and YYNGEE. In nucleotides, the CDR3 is TGTGCCAGCAGCGTTCGTGGGGCAGGCACTGAAGCTTTCTTT. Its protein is CASSVRGAGTEAFF. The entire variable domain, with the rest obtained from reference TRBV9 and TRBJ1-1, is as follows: DSGVTQTPKHLITATGQRVTLRCSPRSGDLSVYWYQQSLDQGLQFLIQYYNGEERAKGNILERFSAQQFPDLHSELNLSSLELGDSALYFCASSVRGAGTEAFFGQGTRLTVV.

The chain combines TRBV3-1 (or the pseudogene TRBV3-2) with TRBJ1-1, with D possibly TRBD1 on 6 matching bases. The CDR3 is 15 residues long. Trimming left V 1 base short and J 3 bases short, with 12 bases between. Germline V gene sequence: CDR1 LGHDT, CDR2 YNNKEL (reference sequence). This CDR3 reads CASSQGTGGHTEAFF. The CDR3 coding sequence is TGTGCCAGCAGCCAAGGGACTGGGGGCCACACTGAAGCTTTCTTT.

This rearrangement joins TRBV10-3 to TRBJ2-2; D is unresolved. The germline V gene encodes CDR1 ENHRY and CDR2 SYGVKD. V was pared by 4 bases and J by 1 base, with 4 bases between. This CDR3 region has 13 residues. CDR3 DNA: TGTGCCATCAGTGTTAAGAACACCGGGGAGCTGTTTTTT. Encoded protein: CAISVKNTGELFF.

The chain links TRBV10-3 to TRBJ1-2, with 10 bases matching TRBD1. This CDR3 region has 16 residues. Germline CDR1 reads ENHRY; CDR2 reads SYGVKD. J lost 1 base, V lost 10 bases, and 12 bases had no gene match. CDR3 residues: CATRGETGGLNYGYTF. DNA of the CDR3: TGTGCCACCCGTGGGGAGACAGGGGGCCTTAACTATGGCTACACCTTC.

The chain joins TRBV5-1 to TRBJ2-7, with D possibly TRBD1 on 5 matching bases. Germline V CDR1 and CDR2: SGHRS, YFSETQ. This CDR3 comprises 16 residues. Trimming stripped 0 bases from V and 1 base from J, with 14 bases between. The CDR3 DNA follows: TGCGCCAGCAGCTTGGGACAGCGACCGAAATCCTACGAGCAGTACTTC. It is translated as CASSLGQRPKSYEQYF.

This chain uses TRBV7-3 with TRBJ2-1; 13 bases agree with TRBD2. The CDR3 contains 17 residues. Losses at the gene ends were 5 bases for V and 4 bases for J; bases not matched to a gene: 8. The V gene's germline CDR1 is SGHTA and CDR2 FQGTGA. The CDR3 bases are TGTGCCAGCAGCACCACCCCACTAGCGGGAGGGTACAATGAGCAGTTCTTC. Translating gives CASSTTPLAGGYNEQFF.

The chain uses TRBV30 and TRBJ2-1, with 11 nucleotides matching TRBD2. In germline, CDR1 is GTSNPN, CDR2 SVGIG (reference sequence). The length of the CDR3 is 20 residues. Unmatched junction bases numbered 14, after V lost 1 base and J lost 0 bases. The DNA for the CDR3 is TGTGCCTGGAGTGCAATACTAGCGGGAGCCTTTCGAAGCTCCTACAATGAGCAGTTCTTC. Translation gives CAWSAILAGAFRSSYNEQFF.

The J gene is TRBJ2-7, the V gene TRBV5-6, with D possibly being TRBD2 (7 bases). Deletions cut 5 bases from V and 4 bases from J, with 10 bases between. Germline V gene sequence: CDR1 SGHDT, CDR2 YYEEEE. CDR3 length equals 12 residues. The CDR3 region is CASSGGAYEQYF. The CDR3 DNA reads TGTGCCAGCAGTGGGGGGGCTTACGAGCAGTACTTC.

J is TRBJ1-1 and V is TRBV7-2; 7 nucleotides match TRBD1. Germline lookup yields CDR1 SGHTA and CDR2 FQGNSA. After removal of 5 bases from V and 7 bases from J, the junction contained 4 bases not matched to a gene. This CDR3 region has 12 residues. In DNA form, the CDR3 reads TGTGCCAGCAGCCCACAGGGGATTGAAGCTTTCTTT. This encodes CASSPQGIEAFF.

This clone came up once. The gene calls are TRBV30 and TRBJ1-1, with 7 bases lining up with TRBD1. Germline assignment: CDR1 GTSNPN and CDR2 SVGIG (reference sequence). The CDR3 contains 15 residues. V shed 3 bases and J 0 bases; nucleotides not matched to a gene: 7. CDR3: CAWSPIGTVNTEAFF. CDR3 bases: TGTGCCTGGAGCCCCATCGGGACAGTGAACACTGAAGCTTTCTTT. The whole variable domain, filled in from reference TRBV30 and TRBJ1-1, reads SQTIHQWPATLVQPVGSPLSLECTVEGTSNPNLYWYRQAAGRGLQLLFYSVGIGQISSEVPQNLSASRPQDRQFILSSKKLLLSDSGFYLCAWSPIGTVNTEAFFGQGTRLTVV.

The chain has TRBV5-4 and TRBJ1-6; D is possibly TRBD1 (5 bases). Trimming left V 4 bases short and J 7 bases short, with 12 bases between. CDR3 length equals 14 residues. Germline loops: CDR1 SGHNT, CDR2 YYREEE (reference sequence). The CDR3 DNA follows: TGTGCCAGCAGCCTAGACAGTAGGAATTCACCCCTCCACTTT. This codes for CASSLDSRNSPLHF.

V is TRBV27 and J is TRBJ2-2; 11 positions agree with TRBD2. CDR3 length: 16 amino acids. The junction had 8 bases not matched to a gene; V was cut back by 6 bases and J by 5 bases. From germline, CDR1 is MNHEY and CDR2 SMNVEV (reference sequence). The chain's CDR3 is CASSFTSGRGTGELFF. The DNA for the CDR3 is TGTGCCAGCAGCTTCACTAGCGGGAGAGGGACCGGGGAGCTGTTTTTT.

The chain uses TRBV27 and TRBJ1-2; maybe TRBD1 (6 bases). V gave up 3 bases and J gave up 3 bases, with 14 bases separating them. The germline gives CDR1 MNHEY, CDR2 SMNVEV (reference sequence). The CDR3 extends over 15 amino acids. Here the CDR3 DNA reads TGTGCCAGCAGTTTTACAGGGTCTGCGGACTATGGCTACACCTTC. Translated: CASSFTGSADYGYTF.

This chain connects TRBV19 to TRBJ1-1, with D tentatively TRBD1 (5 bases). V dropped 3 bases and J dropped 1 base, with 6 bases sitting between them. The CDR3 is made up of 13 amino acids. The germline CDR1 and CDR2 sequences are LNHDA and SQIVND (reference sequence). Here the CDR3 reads CASSMGGNTEAFF. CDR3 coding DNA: TGTGCCAGTAGTATGGGGGGGAACACTGAAGCTTTCTTT.

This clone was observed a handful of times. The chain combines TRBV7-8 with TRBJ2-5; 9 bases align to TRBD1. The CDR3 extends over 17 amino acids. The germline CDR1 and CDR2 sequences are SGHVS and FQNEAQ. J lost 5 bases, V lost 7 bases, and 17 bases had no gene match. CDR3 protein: CASTSLSGTGSGETQYF. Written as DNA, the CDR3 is TGTGCCAGCACTTCACTTTCCGGGACAGGGTCCGGGGAGACCCAGTACTTC.

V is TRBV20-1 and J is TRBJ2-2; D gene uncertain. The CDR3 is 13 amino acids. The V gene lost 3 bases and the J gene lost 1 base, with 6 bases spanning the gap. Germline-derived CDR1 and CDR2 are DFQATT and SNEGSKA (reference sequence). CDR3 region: CSASYRNTGELFF. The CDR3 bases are TGCAGTGCTAGTTATCGGAACACCGGGGAGCTGTTTTTT.

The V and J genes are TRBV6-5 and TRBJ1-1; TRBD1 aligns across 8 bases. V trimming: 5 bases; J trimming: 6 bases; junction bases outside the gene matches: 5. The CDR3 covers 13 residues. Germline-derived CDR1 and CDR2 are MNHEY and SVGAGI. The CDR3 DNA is TGTGCCAGCAGTAGAACGACAGGGGCTGAAGCTTTCTTT. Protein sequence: CASSRTTGAEAFF.

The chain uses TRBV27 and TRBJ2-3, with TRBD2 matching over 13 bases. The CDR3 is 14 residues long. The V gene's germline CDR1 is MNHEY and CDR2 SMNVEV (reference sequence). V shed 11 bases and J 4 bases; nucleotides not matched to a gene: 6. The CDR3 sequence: CAARTSGRADTQYF. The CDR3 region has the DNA TGTGCCGCTAGAACTAGCGGGAGGGCAGATACGCAGTATTTT.

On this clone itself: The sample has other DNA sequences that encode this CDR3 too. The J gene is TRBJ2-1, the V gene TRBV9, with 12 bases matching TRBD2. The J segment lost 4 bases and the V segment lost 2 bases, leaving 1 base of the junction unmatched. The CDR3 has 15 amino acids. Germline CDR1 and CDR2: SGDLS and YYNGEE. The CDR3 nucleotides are TGTGCCAGCAGCGTCGGACTAGCGGGATACAATGAGCAGTTCTTC. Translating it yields CASSVGLAGYNEQFF. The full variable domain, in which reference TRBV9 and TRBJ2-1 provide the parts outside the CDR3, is DSGVTQTPKHLITATGQRVTLRCSPRSGDLSVYWYQQSLDQGLQFLIQYYNGEERAKGNILERFSAQQFPDLHSELNLSSLELGDSALYFCASSVGLAGYNEQFFGPGTRLTVL.

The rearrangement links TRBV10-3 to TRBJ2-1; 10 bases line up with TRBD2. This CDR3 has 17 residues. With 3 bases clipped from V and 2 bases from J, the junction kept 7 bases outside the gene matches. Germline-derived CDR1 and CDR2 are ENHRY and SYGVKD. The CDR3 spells CAISEGKREGPYNEQFF. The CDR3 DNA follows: TGTGCCATCAGTGAAGGGAAGCGGGAGGGCCCCTACAATGAGCAGTTCTTC.

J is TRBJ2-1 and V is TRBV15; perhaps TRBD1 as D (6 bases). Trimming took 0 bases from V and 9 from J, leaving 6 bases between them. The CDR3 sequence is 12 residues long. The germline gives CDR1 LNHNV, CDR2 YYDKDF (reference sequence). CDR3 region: CATSREGGEQFF. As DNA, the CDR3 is TGTGCCACCAGCAGAGAAGGGGGTGAGCAGTTCTTC. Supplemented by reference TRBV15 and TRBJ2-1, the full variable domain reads DAMVIQNPRYQVTQFGKPVTLSCSQTLNHNVMYWYQQKSSQAPKLLFHYYDKDFNNEADTPDNFQSRRPNTSFCFLDIRSPGLGDTAMYLCATSREGGEQFFGPGTRLTVL.

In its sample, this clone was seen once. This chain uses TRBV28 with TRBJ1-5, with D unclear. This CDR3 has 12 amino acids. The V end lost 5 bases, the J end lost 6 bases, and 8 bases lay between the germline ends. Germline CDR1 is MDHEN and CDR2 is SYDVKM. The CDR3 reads CASSRSFQPQHF. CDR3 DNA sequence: TGTGCCAGCAGTCGTAGCTTTCAGCCCCAGCATTTT.

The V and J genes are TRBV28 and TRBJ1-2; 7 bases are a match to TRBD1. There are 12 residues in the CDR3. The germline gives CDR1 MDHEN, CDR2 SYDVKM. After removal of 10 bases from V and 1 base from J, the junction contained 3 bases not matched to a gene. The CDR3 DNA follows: TGTGCCACCGACAGGGTTAACTATGGCTACACCTTC. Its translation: CATDRVNYGYTF.

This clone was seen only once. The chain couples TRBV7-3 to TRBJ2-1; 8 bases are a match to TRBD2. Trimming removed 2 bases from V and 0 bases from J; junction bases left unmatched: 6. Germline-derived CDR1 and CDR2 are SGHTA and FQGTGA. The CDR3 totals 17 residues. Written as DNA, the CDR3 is TGTGCCAGCAGCTTAGCGGGAGGCTCCATCTCCTACAATGAGCAGTTCTTC. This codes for CASSLAGGSISYNEQFF.

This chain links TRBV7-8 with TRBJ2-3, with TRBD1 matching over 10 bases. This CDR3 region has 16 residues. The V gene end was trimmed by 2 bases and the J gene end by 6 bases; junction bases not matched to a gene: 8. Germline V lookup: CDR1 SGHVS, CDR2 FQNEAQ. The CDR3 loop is CASSLRPGQGTDTQYF. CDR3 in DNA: TGTGCCAGCAGCTTAAGACCGGGACAGGGGACGGATACGCAGTATTTT.

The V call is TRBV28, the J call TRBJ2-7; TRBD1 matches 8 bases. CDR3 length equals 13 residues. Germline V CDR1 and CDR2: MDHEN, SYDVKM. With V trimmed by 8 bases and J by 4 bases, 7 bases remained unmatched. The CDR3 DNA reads TGTGCCAGCGGGTCAGGGGGCAAGTACGAGCAGTACTTC. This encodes CASGSGGKYEQYF.